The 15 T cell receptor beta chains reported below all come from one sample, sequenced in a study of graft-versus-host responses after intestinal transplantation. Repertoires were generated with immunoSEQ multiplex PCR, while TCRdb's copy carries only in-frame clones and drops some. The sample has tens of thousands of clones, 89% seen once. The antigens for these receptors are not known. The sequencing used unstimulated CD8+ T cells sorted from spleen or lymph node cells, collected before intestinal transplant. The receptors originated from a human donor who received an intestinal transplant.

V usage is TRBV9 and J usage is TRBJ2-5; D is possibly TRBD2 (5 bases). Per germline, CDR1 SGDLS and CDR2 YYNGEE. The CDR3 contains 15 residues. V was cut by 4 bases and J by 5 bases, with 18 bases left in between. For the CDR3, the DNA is TGTGCCAGCAGCCCCCGGGCCAACGGCGGGGAGACCCAGTACTTC. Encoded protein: CASSPRANGGETQYF.

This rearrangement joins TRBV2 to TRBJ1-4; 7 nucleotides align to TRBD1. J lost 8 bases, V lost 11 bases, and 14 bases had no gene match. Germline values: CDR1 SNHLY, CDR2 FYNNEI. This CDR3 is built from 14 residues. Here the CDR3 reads CAAAPDRPEEKLFF. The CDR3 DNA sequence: TGTGCCGCAGCCCCGGACAGGCCCGAGGAAAAACTGTTTTTT. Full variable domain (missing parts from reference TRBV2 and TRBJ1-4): EPEVTQTPSHQVTQMGQEVILRCVPISNHLYFYWYRQILGQKVEFLVSFYNNEISEKSEIFDDQFSVERPDGSNFTLKIRSTKLEDSAMYFCAAAPDRPEEKLFFGSGTQLSVL.

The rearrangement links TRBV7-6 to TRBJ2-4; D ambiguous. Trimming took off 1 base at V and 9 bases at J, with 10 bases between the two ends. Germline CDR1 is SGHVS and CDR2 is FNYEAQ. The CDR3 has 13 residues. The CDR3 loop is CASSLDWSSIQYF. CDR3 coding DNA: TGTGCCAGCAGCTTAGATTGGAGTTCCATTCAGTACTTC.

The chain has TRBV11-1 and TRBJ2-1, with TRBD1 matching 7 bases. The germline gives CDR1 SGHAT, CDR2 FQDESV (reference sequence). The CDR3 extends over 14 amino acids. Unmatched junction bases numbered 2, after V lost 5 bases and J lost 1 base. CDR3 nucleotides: TGTGCCAGCAGCAGGGACAGTTCCTACAATGAGCAGTTCTTC. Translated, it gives CASSRDSSYNEQFF.

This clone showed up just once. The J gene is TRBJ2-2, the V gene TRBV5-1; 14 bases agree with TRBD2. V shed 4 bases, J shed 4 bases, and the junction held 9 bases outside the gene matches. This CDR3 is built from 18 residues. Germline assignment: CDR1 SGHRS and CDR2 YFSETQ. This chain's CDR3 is CASSPTSGGAAGTGELFF. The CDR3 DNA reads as TGCGCCAGCAGCCCGACTAGCGGGGGGGCCGCGGGCACCGGGGAGCTGTTTTTT.

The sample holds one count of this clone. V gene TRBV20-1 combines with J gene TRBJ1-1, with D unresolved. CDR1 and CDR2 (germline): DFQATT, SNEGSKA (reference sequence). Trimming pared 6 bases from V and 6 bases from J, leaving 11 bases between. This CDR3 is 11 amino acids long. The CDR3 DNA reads TGCAGTGCGGGTAGCCCCGCTGAAGCTTTCTTT. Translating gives CSAGSPAEAFF.

The CDR3 DNA is TGTGCCAGCAGCTTGGGACAGGGAAGCAATCAGCCCCAGCATTTT. It specifies CASSLGQGSNQPQHF. This sequence joins TRBV5-6 and TRBJ1-5; 7 positions agree with TRBD1. The CDR3 is 15 residues long. V trimming: 0 bases; J trimming: 1 base; junction bases outside the gene matches: 1. Per the germline V gene, CDR1 is SGHDT and CDR2 is YYEEEE.

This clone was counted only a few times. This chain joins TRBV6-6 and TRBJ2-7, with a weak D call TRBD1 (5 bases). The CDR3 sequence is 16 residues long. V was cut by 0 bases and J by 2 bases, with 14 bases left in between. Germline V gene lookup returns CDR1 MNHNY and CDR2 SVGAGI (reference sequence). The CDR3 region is CASSYSRPGQTYEQYF. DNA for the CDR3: TGTGCCAGCAGTTACTCGAGGCCAGGGCAGACCTACGAGCAGTACTTC.

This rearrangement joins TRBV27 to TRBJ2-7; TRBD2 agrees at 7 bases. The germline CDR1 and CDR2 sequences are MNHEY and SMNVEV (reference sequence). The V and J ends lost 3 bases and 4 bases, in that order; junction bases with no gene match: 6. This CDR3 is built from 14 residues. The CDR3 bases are TGTGCCAGCAGTTTTGCGGGCGGGGGTTACGAGCAGTACTTC. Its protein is CASSFAGGGYEQYF.

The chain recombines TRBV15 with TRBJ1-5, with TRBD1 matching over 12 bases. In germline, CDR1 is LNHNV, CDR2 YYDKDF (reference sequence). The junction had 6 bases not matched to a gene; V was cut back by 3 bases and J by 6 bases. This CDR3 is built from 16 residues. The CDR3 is CATSSDTGQGAQPQHF. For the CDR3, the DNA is TGTGCCACCAGCAGCGACACGGGACAGGGGGCTCAGCCCCAGCATTTT. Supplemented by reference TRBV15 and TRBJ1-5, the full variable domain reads DAMVIQNPRYQVTQFGKPVTLSCSQTLNHNVMYWYQQKSSQAPKLLFHYYDKDFNNEADTPDNFQSRRPNTSFCFLDIRSPGLGDTAMYLCATSSDTGQGAQPQHFGDGTRLSIL.

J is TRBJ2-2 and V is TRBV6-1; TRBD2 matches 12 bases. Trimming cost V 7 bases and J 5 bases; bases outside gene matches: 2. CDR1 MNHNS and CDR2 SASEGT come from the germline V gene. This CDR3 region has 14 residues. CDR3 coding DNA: TGTGCCAGCACGGGACTAGCGGGTACCGGGGAGCTGTTTTTT. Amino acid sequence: CASTGLAGTGELFF.

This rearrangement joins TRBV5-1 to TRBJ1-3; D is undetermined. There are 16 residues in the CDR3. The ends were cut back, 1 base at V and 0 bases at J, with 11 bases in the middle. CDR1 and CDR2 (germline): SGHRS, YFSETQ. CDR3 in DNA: TGCGCCAGCAGCTTGCTGGCGGCAGCCTCTGGAAACACCATATATTTT. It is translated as CASSLLAAASGNTIYF.

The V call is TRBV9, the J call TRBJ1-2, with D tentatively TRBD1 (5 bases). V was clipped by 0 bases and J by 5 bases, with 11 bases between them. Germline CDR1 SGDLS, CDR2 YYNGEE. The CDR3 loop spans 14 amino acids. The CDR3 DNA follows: TGTGCCAGCAGCGTAGCGGGGGGTTTGTATGGCTACACCTTC. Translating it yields CASSVAGGLYGYTF.

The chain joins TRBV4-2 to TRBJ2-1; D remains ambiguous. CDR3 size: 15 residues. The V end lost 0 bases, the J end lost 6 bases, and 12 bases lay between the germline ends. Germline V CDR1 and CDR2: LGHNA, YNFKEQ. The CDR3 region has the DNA TGTGCCAGCAGCCAAGAAGGCCCGGCAGGCAATGAGCAGTTCTTC. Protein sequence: CASSQEGPAGNEQFF.

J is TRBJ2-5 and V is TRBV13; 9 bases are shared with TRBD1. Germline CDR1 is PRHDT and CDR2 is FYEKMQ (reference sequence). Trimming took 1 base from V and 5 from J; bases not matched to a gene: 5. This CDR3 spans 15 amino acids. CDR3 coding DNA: TGTGCCAGCAGCTTAGAGGGACAGGGAGATGAGACCCAGTACTTC. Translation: CASSLEGQGDETQYF.